This T cell receptor (beta chain) was recovered during a study of monozygotic twins with cystic fibrosis. In the study overall: Around 3 micrograms of fragmented DNA underwent around 14 PCR cycles for library preparation.

As concerns this clone: As yet, its antigen is unknown.

Using immunoSEQ multiplex PCR, the repertoire was profiled, and TCRdb retains in-frame clones only, with some absent. The sample consists of just under 20,000 clones, about 90% of them appearing once. Findings and limits, study-wide: J usage was most co-twin-similar in 8 of 16 pairs, V in 13. Age, concordance and disease severity did not associate with shared CDR3 numbers. Monozygotic CF twin pairs shared significantly more nucleotide-identical clonotypes than unrelated CF individuals did.

The CDR3 totals 15 residues. CDR1 and CDR2 from the germline V gene are KGHSH and LQKENI. V lost 4 bases and J lost 2; bases outside the gene matches: 6. What was sequenced was blood. The chain carries TRBV18 and TRBJ2-7; 9 bases are shared with TRBD2. The TCR originated in a girl aged 2-10 years with cystic fibrosis. The CDR3 DNA is TGTGCCAGCTCACTCCGGACTAGCGCGACCTACGAGCAGTACTTC. Translating gives CASSLRTSATYEQYF.